These 11 T cell receptor beta chains originate from one sample sequenced in a study of T-cell reconstitution after alpha-beta-depleted transplantation in children. Unique molecular identifiers were incorporated into the prepared TCRbeta library. TCRdb analysed the PCR reads with MiXCR anew, one entry per CDR3 protein. The table includes around 370,000 distinct CDR3 sequences, over 9% detected once. The sample in question was PBMCs from the stem cell graft donor, obtained from the stem cell graft. Source of these receptors: a human donor who donated a stem cell graft to a child with acute lymphoblastic leukemia.

This clonotype was seen a few times. V gene TRBV27 combines with J gene TRBJ2-3; 8 nucleotides line up with TRBD2. CDR1 MNHEY and CDR2 SMNVEV come from the germline V gene (reference sequence). With V trimmed by 4 bases and J by 4 bases, 10 bases remained unmatched. CDR3 length: 16 amino acids. The CDR3 DNA sequence: TGTGCCAGCAGTTACCGGGGACTAGTCTCACCAGATACGCAGTATTTT. It translates to CASSYRGLVSPDTQYF.

The chain recombines TRBV12-3 or TRBV12-4 with TRBJ2-7; TRBD2 might be the D (5 bases). Between the trimmed V and J ends, which lost 8 bases and 0 bases, there was a span of 11 bases. The CDR3 is made up of 13 amino acids. CDR3 loop: CASVAGNSYEQYF. The DNA of the CDR3 is TGTGCCAGCGTGGCGGGCAACTCCTACGAGCAGTACTTC.

V and J are TRBV15 and TRBJ2-5; D is unresolved. CDR3 size: 16 residues. Germline CDR1 is LNHNV and CDR2 is YYDKDF (reference sequence). The germline V and J ends were trimmed by 1 base and 1 base, with 13 bases remaining between them. CDR3 sequence reads: CATSRGSAEPQETQYF. The DNA for the CDR3 is TGTGCCACCAGCAGAGGGTCTGCGGAGCCCCAAGAGACCCAGTACTTC.

This clonotype was detected ten times or more. The chain recombines TRBV7-3 with TRBJ2-1; D call uncertain. The germline V and J ends were trimmed by 1 base and 6 bases, with 7 bases remaining between them. The CDR3 totals 13 residues. Looked up from germline, CDR1 is SGHTA and CDR2 is FQGTGA. CDR3 in DNA: TGTGCCAGCAGCTTAAATTGGCTCAATGAGCAGTTCTTC. It specifies CASSLNWLNEQFF.

The table lists this clonotype with a count of one. Compared with germline, one end of the junction differs, possibly owing to a read error. The chain joins TRBV28 to TRBJ2-4, with TRBD1 as a possible D gene (5 bases). This CDR3 spans 16 amino acids. Germline V gene data show CDR1 as MDHEN and CDR2 as SYDVKM. This chain's CDR3 is CASSRTPDIAKNSQYF. CDR3 nucleotide sequence: TGTGCCAGCAGCCGAACCCCGGACATAGCCAAAAACAGTCAGTACTTC.

The rearrangement uses TRBV6-5 and TRBJ1-3, with TRBD1 as a possible D gene (6 bases). The germline V gene has CDR1 MNHEY and CDR2 SVGAGI. This CDR3 is 14 amino acids long. Trimming shortened V by 0 bases and J by 5 bases, and 8 bases separated the two germline ends. Here the CDR3 DNA reads TGTGCCAGCAGTTACTCGAGGGGGAGAAACACCATATATTTT. Residues: CASSYSRGRNTIYF.

The genes are TRBV23-1 and TRBJ2-5, with 8 positions matching TRBD1. TRBV23-1 is recorded as an ORF, its role being uncertain. Germline trimming cut 0 bases from V and 5 bases from J; bases unmatched to any gene: 8. The CDR3 runs to 16 residues. The CDR3 region is CASSQSSDRVGETQYF. For the CDR3, the DNA is TGCGCCAGCAGTCAATCCTCGGACAGGGTAGGGGAGACCCAGTACTTC.

This clonotype turned up a few times. This chain links TRBV11-3 with TRBJ2-7; TRBD2 might be the D (5 bases). Looked up from germline, CDR1 is SGHNT and CDR2 is YENEEA. Trimming left V 5 bases short and J 4 bases short, with 18 bases between. CDR3 length: 15 residues. CDR3 amino acids: CASSRRQRDLYEQYF. CDR3 in DNA: TGTGCCAGCAGCCGCCGTCAGAGGGATCTATACGAGCAGTACTTC.

Regarding this clonotype: A read error may account for a junction end that differs from germline. This chain joins TRBV20-1 and TRBJ2-4; D possibly corresponds to TRBD2 (6 bases). CDR1 and CDR2 from the germline V gene are DFQATT and SNEGSKA (reference sequence). CDR3 length equals 14 residues. As DNA, the CDR3 is TGCAGTGCCATAGGGTGGGAGGCCAAAAACAGTCAGTACTTC. This codes for CSAIGWEAKNSQYF.

The sample holds a few counts of this clonotype. The chain links TRBV5-1 to TRBJ2-2, with a weak D call TRBD2 (6 bases). The ends were cut back, 4 bases at V and 7 bases at J, with 14 bases in the middle. Germline assignment: CDR1 SGHRS and CDR2 YFSETQ. The CDR3 is 14 residues long. CDR3 nucleotides: TGCGCCAGCAGCCCCATACTAGCAGGCGGGGAGCTGTTTTTT. Amino acid sequence: CASSPILAGGELFF.

This clonotype was seen repeatedly, ten times or more. A read error may explain this, as a much larger clone is one base away. The genes are TRBV15 and TRBJ1-4; D gene ambiguous. Germline assignment: CDR1 LNHNV and CDR2 YYDKDF (reference sequence). This CDR3 contains 14 residues. The CDR3 here is CATRRERGYEKLFF. CDR3 nucleotide sequence: TGTGCCACCAGAAGAGAGCGCGGCTACGAAAAACTGTTTTTT.